This T cell receptor beta chain originates from a study of blood T cells in healthy people across ages. Overall study context: Template switching recovered approximately one barcoded beta molecule for every two T cells.

Donors were systemically healthy Caucasian individuals from Russia aged roughly 6 to 100 years. Each sample provided at least 5 micrograms of extracted total RNA. The use of a sample-barcoded 5' primer and a J-beta primer mix characterized a second PCR of 7 to 11 cycles. TCRdb passed the 5' RACE reads through MiXCR, listing each CDR3 protein once. The sample has about 1.4 million distinct CDR3 sequences, 55% to 75% seen once. The CDR3 has 13 residues. CDR1 and CDR2 from the germline V gene are SEHNR and FQNEAQ (reference sequence). V was trimmed by 3 bases and J by 10 bases, leaving 13 bases between them.

The rearrangement links TRBV7-9 to TRBJ2-1, with D maybe TRBD2 (5 bases). The specimen sequenced was blood. The TCR originated in a man between 18 and 29 years old in good health. This chain's CDR3 is CASSFAGPLEQFF. The CDR3 DNA reads as TGTGCCAGCAGCTTCGCGGGCCCCCTGGAGCAGTTCTTC.